Sequencing of this T cell receptor (beta chain) was carried out in a study of OX40 agonist ivuxolimab in advanced cancers. Sequenced by immunoSEQ multiplex PCR; TCRdb stores in-frame clones only, minus some. Here the sample spans roughly 55,000 clones, 70% to 80% being singletons. Blood was sampled at baseline, cycle 4 day 1, and cycle 7 day 1. This CDR3 is 18 amino acids long. V shed 6 bases and J 0 bases; nucleotides not matched to a gene: 7. The germline V gene encodes CDR1 MDHEN and CDR2 SYDVKM. This receptor was identified in an adult with an advanced solid tumor such as melanoma, head and neck, liver or kidney cancer. Material: CD4+ or CD8+ T cells sorted from blood, obtained in a trial of the OX40 agonist ivuxolimab. V and J are TRBV28 and TRBJ2-1; 14 bases align to TRBD2. CDR3 coding DNA: TGTGCCAGCAGCGATAGACTAGCGGGAGGGCCCTCCTACAATGAGCAGTTCTTC. Amino acid sequence: CASSDRLAGGPSYNEQFF.